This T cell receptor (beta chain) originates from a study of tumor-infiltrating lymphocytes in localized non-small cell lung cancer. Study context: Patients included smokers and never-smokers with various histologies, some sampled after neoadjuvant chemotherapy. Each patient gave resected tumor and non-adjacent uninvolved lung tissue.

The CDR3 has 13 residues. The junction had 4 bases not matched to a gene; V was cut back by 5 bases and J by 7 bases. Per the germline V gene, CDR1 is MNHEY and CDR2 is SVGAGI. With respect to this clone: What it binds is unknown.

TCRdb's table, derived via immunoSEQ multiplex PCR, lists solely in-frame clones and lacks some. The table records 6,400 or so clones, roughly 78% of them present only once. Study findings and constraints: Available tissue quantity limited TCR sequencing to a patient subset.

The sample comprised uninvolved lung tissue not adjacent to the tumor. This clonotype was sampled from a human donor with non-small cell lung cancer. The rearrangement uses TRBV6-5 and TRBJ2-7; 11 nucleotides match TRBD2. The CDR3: CASSRLAGLEQYF. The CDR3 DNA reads TGTGCCAGCAGTCGACTAGCGGGACTGGAGCAGTACTTC.